The rows below give T cell receptor beta chains drawn from one sample of a study of OX40 agonist ivuxolimab in advanced cancers. The data were produced by immunoSEQ multiplex PCR, yet TCRdb's version contains in-frame clones alone and is incomplete. The table shows tens of thousands of clones, with about 79% occurring only once. The starting material was CD4+ or CD8+ T cells sorted from blood, obtained in a trial of the OX40 agonist ivuxolimab. The receptors were gathered from an adult with an advanced solid tumor such as melanoma, head and neck, liver or kidney cancer. CDR3s include the opening cysteine and the closing phenylalanine or tryptophan. The D gene is left open where the match is weak. Size is stated for part of the rows, as once, few or many counts, or as a class when the clone is expanded.

v_call	cdr3_length	j_call	clone_size	d_call	cdr3_nt	cdr3_aa
TRBV7-3	16	TRBJ2-2	.	.	TGTGCCAGCAGCTTTTTACCTAGCTCGAACACCGGGGAGCTGTTTTTT	CASSFLPSSNTGELFF
TRBV19	15	TRBJ1-4	.	TRBD1	TGTGCCAGTAGTACCTCCCGCAGGGGGAATGAAAAACTGTTTTTT	CASSTSRRGNEKLFF
TRBV7-1	18	TRBJ2-1	.	TRBD2	TGTGCCAGCAGCTTAATTCCCTTGGGACTAGCGGGAGGTAATGAGCAGTTCTTC	CASSLIPLGLAGGNEQFF
TRBV19	16	TRBJ2-7	.	TRBD2	TGTGCCAGTAGTATTATTTCCTCGGGACTAGCTAATGAGCAGTACTTC	CASSIISSGLANEQYF
TRBV6-5	14	TRBJ1-5	.	.	TGTGCCAGCAGTGAACGTACAGGGACTCAGCCCCAGCATTTT	CASSERTGTQPQHF
TRBV19	14	TRBJ1-4	few	.	TGTGCCAGTTCGACAGGCTGGGCTAATGAAAAACTGTTTTTT	CASSTGWANEKLFF
TRBV28	15	TRBJ2-7	.	TRBD1	TGTGCCAGCAGTTTAACAGGGGGCATTTGGTACGAGCAGTACTTC	CASSLTGGIWYEQYF
TRBV2	15	TRBJ1-5	.	.	TGTGCCAGCAGTGAGAATGGACTAAAGAGTCAGCCCCAGCATTTT	CASSENGLKSQPQHF
TRBV7-3	17	TRBJ2-1	.	TRBD1	TGTGCCAGCAGCTTACAGACAGGGGGCCGCTCCTACAATGAGCAGTTCTTC	CASSLQTGGRSYNEQFF
TRBV30	12	TRBJ1-6	once	.	TGTGCCTGGAGTACTAGGGGTTCACCCCTCCACTTT	CAWSTRGSPLHF
TRBV7-7	15	TRBJ2-5	once	TRBD1	TGTGCCAGCAGCATTGACAGGGGAACACAAGAGACCCAGTACTTC	CASSIDRGTQETQYF
TRBV7-3	16	TRBJ2-7	.	TRBD2	TGTGCCAGCAGCCCGTATTTAGCGGGTCGGACCGGGGAGCAGTACTTC	CASSPYLAGRTGEQYF
TRBV6-6	14	TRBJ2-1	.	TRBD1	TGTGCCAGCAGTTACTCTACAGGGGGCAATGAGCAGTTCTTC	CASSYSTGGNEQFF
TRBV7-9	14	TRBJ2-2	.	TRBD2	TGTGCCAGCAGGCAGCGGGAGAACACCGGGGAGCTGTTTTTT	CASRQRENTGELFF
TRBV5-1	15	TRBJ1-2	.	.	TGCGCCAGCAGCTTGTTGGCAGGGGAAGACTATGGCTACACCTTC	CASSLLAGEDYGYTF
TRBV6-1	15	TRBJ1-1	.	TRBD1	TGTGCCAGCGGCGGTCTGGCAGGGGGGTACACTGAAGCTTTCTTT	CASGGLAGGYTEAFF
TRBV7-2	13	TRBJ1-2	.	.	TGTGCCAGCAGCTTAGAGATCGCCCATGGCTACACCTTC	CASSLEIAHGYTF
TRBV7-1	17	TRBJ2-6	.	.	TGTGCCAGCAGCTCATGGGGAGGACAAAGTCGGGCCAACGTCCTGACTTTC	CASSSWGGQSRANVLTF
TRBV30	15	TRBJ1-3	.	TRBD1	TGTGCCTGGACGAGGGACAGGGGTGGTGGAAACACCATATATTTT	CAWTRDRGGGNTIYF
TRBV19	15	TRBJ1-5	.	TRBD1	TGTGCCAGTACTACTACAGGGGCAGACAATCAGCCCCAGCATTTT	CASTTTGADNQPQHF
TRBV11-1	16	TRBJ2-5	.	TRBD2	TGTGCCAGCAGCTTAGGAGGACTAGCGGGAGTTGAGACCCAGTACTTC	CASSLGGLAGVETQYF
TRBV28	14	TRBJ1-6	.	.	TGTGCCAGCAGTTCAGGGTCGTATAATTCACCCCTCCACTTT	CASSSGSYNSPLHF
TRBV30	14	TRBJ2-2	.	TRBD2	TGTGCCTGGAGAAGGGGACTAGAATCCGGGGAGCTGTTTTTT	CAWRRGLESGELFF
TRBV5-1	15	TRBJ2-3	.	.	TGCGCCAGCAGCTTGTACGCGGACAGCACAGATACGCAGTATTTT	CASSLYADSTDTQYF
TRBV9	14	TRBJ1-2	.	TRBD1	TGTGCCAGCAGCGCTGCCAGGGGGCTGGATGGCTACACCTTC	CASSAARGLDGYTF
TRBV5-1	13	TRBJ2-3	.	.	TGCGCCAGCAGCCTCATGCCCCCAGATACGCAGTATTTT	CASSLMPPDTQYF
TRBV6-1	14	TRBJ1-1	.	.	TGTGCCAGCAGTGAACGATGGGACAACACTGAAGCTTTCTTT	CASSERWDNTEAFF
TRBV4-1	16	TRBJ2-1	.	.	TGCGCCAGCAGCCCATACAGCGGCAGGTCGCCTAATGAGCAGTTCTTC	CASSPYSGRSPNEQFF
TRBV5-1	12	TRBJ2-2	.	.	TGCGCCAGCAGCATAGGGGTCGGGGAGCTGTTTTTT	CASSIGVGELFF
TRBV7-6	16	TRBJ2-2	.	TRBD1	TGTGCCAGCAGCTTAGGGGGGACAGGAAACACCGGGGAGCTGTTTTTT	CASSLGGTGNTGELFF
TRBV7-3	18	TRBJ2-2	.	TRBD2	TGTGCCAGCGGACCGGTGGGGGGGACTTCCGCGAACACCGGGGAGCTGTTTTTT	CASGPVGGTSANTGELFF
TRBV5-1	14	TRBJ2-3	.	TRBD1	TGCGCCAGCGTCCGGACAGGGGGGCGGGATACGCAGTATTTT	CASVRTGGRDTQYF
TRBV27	16	TRBJ2-6	.	.	TGTGCCAGCAGTTTTCTGGGGCCCTCTGAGGCCAACGTCCTGACTTTC	CASSFLGPSEANVLTF
TRBV7-3	14	TRBJ2-2	.	TRBD2	TGTGCCAGCAGCGGACTAGCGGGAAGGGGGGAGCTGTTTTTT	CASSGLAGRGELFF
TRBV6-1	15	TRBJ2-5	.	.	TGTGCCAGCAGTGAGGTCAGGGTTTCGCGAGAGACCCAGTACTTC	CASSEVRVSRETQYF
TRBV19	13	TRBJ2-1	.	TRBD2	TGTGCCAGTAGACTAGCGGGGAACAATGAGCAGTTCTTC	CASRLAGNNEQFF
TRBV10-2	15	TRBJ2-1	.	.	TGCGCCAGCAGTGAGCTGGCCCAATCGAACAATGAGCAGTTCTTC	CASSELAQSNNEQFF
TRBV7-8	12	TRBJ2-3	.	TRBD1	TGTGCCAGCAGTCGCGACAGGGGAAAGCTGTATTTT	CASSRDRGKLYF
TRBV14	14	TRBJ2-5	.	.	TGTGCCAGCAGCCGTACTTTGGTTCAAGAGACCCAGTACTTC	CASSRTLVQETQYF
TRBV18	16	TRBJ2-7	.	.	TGTGCCAGCTCACCTACTTTAGGAGGAAGGCGGTACGAGCAGTACTTC	CASSPTLGGRRYEQYF
TRBV11-2	13	TRBJ2-3	.	.	TGTGCCAGCAGCTTATGGGAGCCAGATACGCAGTATTTT	CASSLWEPDTQYF
TRBV27	13	TRBJ1-5	.	.	TGTGCCAGCAGTTTTGAGGAAGGACAGCCCCAGCATTTT	CASSFEEGQPQHF
TRBV5-1	16	TRBJ2-1	.	.	TGCGCCAGCAGCTCAGGACAGCTCATCTCCTACAATGAGCAGTTCTTC	CASSSGQLISYNEQFF
TRBV9	15	TRBJ2-2	.	.	TGTGCCAGCGGAACCGGGACAACGAACACCGGGGAGCTGTTTTTT	CASGTGTTNTGELFF
TRBV5-2	13	TRBJ2-7	few	.	TGTGCCAGCAGCTTGTTAGGGTCGGGCGAGCAGTACTTC	CASSLLGSGEQYF
TRBV11-2	19	TRBJ2-7	.	TRBD2	TGTGCCAGCAGCTTATTATCGACGATACCCGGGACTAGCCGCTACGAGCAGTACTTC	CASSLLSTIPGTSRYEQYF
TRBV19	15	TRBJ1-2	.	.	TGTGCCAGTAGTATGTGGGGGGGCTTGGGATATGGCTACACCTTC	CASSMWGGLGYGYTF
TRBV29-1	14	TRBJ2-2	.	TRBD1	TGCAGCGTTGCCCGGGACAGGGGCCCCGGGGAGCTGTTTTTT	CSVARDRGPGELFF
TRBV15	12	TRBJ2-7	.	.	TGTGCCACCAGCAGAGATTATTCCGAGCAGTACTTC	CATSRDYSEQYF
TRBV29-1	17	TRBJ2-1	.	TRBD2	TGCAGCGTTGGGGGAGGCTCTAGCGGGAGCAACTACAATGAGCAGTTCTTC	CSVGGGSSGSNYNEQFF
TRBV19	9	TRBJ1-6	.	.	TGTGCCAGTGGATCACCCCTCCACTTT	CASGSPLHF
TRBV6-5	15	TRBJ2-1	.	TRBD2	TGTGCCAGCAGTCGCGGGAGGTCAACCTACAATGAGCAGTTCTTC	CASSRGRSTYNEQFF
TRBV5-1	14	TRBJ2-2	.	TRBD1	TGCGCCAGCAGCCCCGGGACAGGGTCCGGGGAGCTGTTTTTT	CASSPGTGSGELFF
TRBV7-3	14	TRBJ1-1	.	.	TGTGCCAGCAGCTTAGCGGCAGGAGACACTGAAGCTTTCTTT	CASSLAAGDTEAFF
TRBV29-1	16	TRBJ2-5	.	TRBD2	TGCAGCGTGGGACCTGGACTAGCGGGAGGGGGTGAGACCCAGTACTTC	CSVGPGLAGGGETQYF
TRBV6-1	14	TRBJ2-1	.	TRBD1	TGTGCCAGCAGTACAGGGGGCAATCCGAATGAGCAGTTCTTC	CASSTGGNPNEQFF
TRBV6-5	16	TRBJ1-2	.	.	TGTGCCAGCAGTTACTACGGCCCGGGGGACCCGAATGGCTACACCTTC	CASSYYGPGDPNGYTF
TRBV28	15	TRBJ2-3	.	.	TGTGCCAGCAGGCAAGGCGGGATCCGCACAGATACGCAGTATTTT	CASRQGGIRTDTQYF
TRBV10-1	14	TRBJ1-3	.	.	TGCGCCAGCAGTGAGCACAGCTCTGGAAACACCATATATTTT	CASSEHSSGNTIYF
TRBV11-2	15	TRBJ2-5	few	.	TGTGCCAGCAGCCGACGCCTGGACTATAGGGAGACCCAGTACTTC	CASSRRLDYRETQYF